This T cell receptor beta chain was sequenced for a study of blood T cells in healthy people across ages. Overall study findings and caveats: Older age coincided with a roughly linear decline in TCR beta diversity per million T cells. Donors of long life had a larger count of naive CD4+ cells and greater diversity than aged donors.

Per the germline V gene, CDR1 is SEHNR and CDR2 is FQNEAQ (reference sequence). V was clipped by 1 base and J by 4 bases, with 14 bases between them. The CDR3 contains 15 residues. Samples each yielded at least 6 micrograms of total RNA. Regarding this clonotype: Its antigen is not identified.

A second roughly 7 to 12 cycle PCR used barcoded and J-beta primers. TCRdb itself ran the 5' RACE reads through MiXCR, one entry per CDR3 protein. The table records under 2,000,000 distinct CDR3 sequences, less than 50% of them present only once. The sample was blood. This clonotype was sampled from a woman aged 35 to 49 in good health. The chain carries TRBV7-9 and TRBJ2-7; D gene unclear. The CDR3 loop reads CASSLGHTKHYEQYF. In nucleotides, the CDR3 is TGTGCCAGCAGCTTAGGACATACGAAACATTACGAGCAGTACTTC. Looking up the rest from reference TRBV7-9 and TRBJ2-7 gives the full variable domain: DTGVSQNPRHKITKRGQNVTFRCDPISEHNRLYWYRQTLGQGPEFLTYFQNEAQLEKSRLLSDRFSAERPKGSFSTLEIQRTEQGDSAMYLCASSLGHTKHYEQYFGPGTRLTVT.